Following are 26 T cell receptor beta chains from one sample sequenced in a study of blood T cell repertoires in COVID-19 (dated by TCRdb to 2020 to 2022). The library was generated by the immunoSEQ multiplex PCR assay. As stored in TCRdb, this immuneACCESS dataset retains in-frame rearrangements with V and J assigned. A fraction of the clones does not appear; measured against another copy, unresolved V genes explain less than half of the discrepancy, and the remainder lacks a known reason. This sample lists about 270,000 clones; roughly 90% were detected once. The ten most abundant clones make up roughly 12% of the sample. Sample: peripheral blood. These receptor sequences come from a woman aged 25 to 39 with COVID-19, enrolled during active disease.

The V and J genes are TRBV24-1 and TRBJ2-6, with a tentative D call TRBD1 (5 bases). The CDR3 totals 14 residues. Germline V gives CDR1 KGHDR, CDR2 SFDVKD. Between the trimmed V and J ends, which lost 6 bases and 2 bases, there was a span of 7 bases. The CDR3: CATSKGAGANVLTF. As DNA, the CDR3 is TGTGCCACCAGTAAAGGGGCTGGGGCCAACGTCCTGACTTTC.

This sequence joins TRBV23-1 and TRBJ1-6; 10 bases map to TRBD1. TRBV23-1 is identified as an open reading frame with a role that is uncertain. The CDR3 spans 15 residues. Trimming at V came to 0 bases and at J to 10 bases, leaving 3 bases not matched to a gene. CDR3 loop: CASSQSGQGRSPLHF. The DNA for the CDR3 is TGCGCCAGCAGTCAATCGGGACAGGGGAGATCACCCCTCCACTTT.

The chain uses TRBV20-1 and TRBJ2-7; tentative D call: TRBD2 (6 bases). The CDR3 length is 11 residues. Germline V gene lookup returns CDR1 DFQATT and CDR2 SNEGSKA (reference sequence). The V gene lost 6 bases and the J gene lost 5 bases, with 11 bases spanning the gap. CDR3 sequence (DNA): TGCAGTGCCCGGGAGTGGGACGAGCAGTACTTC. This gives the protein CSAREWDEQYF.

The chain couples TRBV28 to TRBJ2-7, with 11 bases aligning to TRBD2. The germline CDR1 and CDR2 sequences are MDHEN and SYDVKM. V shed 7 bases, J shed 1 base, and the junction held 3 bases outside the gene matches. The CDR3 contains 14 residues. The CDR3 region is CASIAGGVSYEQYF. The CDR3 coding sequence is TGTGCCAGCATAGCGGGGGGGGTATCCTACGAGCAGTACTTC.

The gene calls are TRBV5-4 and TRBJ2-7; 7 positions agree with TRBD1. The V gene's germline CDR1 is SGHNT and CDR2 YYREEE (reference sequence). V shed 2 bases and J 7 bases; nucleotides not matched to a gene: 9. The CDR3 runs to 14 residues. DNA of the CDR3: TGTGCCAGCAGCTTCGGCGTCACAGGGGAGGAGCAGTACTTC. Translated, it gives CASSFGVTGEEQYF.

This clone was seen only once. The genes are TRBV18 and TRBJ1-2; TRBD1 matches at 12 bases. Germline V CDR1 and CDR2: KGHSH, LQKENI. This CDR3 has 15 amino acids. The J segment lost 3 bases and the V segment lost 4 bases, leaving 3 bases of the junction unmatched. CDR3 bases: TGTGCCAGCTCACAAGGGACAGGGGGCTACTATGGCTACACCTTC. This translates into CASSQGTGGYYGYTF. The variable domain in full, with the rest retrieved from reference TRBV18 and TRBJ1-2, is NAGVMQNPRHLVRRRGQEARLRCSPMKGHSHVYWYRQLPEEGLKFMVYLQKENIIDESGMPKERFSAEFPKEGPSILRIQQVVRGDSAAYFCASSQGTGGYYGYTFGSGTRLTVV.

V and J are TRBV4-2 and TRBJ2-2; TRBD1 aligns across 8 bases. This CDR3 has 18 amino acids. V was clipped by 0 bases and J by 0 bases; unmatched bases: 6. Germline values: CDR1 LGHNA, CDR2 YNFKEQ. CDR3 residues: CASSQERGQGANTGELFF. The CDR3 DNA reads TGTGCCAGCAGCCAAGAAAGAGGACAGGGCGCGAACACCGGGGAGCTGTTTTTT.

The rearrangement uses TRBV18 and TRBJ1-2, with 8 bases aligning to TRBD1. Trimming removed 6 bases from V and 12 bases from J; junction bases left unmatched: 12. CDR3 size: 13 residues. Germline CDR1 reads KGHSH; CDR2 reads LQKENI. CDR3 nucleotide sequence: TGTGCCAGCTCCCCTCGGACAGGGCCCGTGCACACCTTC. It translates to CASSPRTGPVHTF. Using reference TRBV18 and TRBJ1-2 for the parts outside the CDR3, the full variable domain is NAGVMQNPRHLVRRRGQEARLRCSPMKGHSHVYWYRQLPEEGLKFMVYLQKENIIDESGMPKERFSAEFPKEGPSILRIQQVVRGDSAAYFCASSPRTGPVHTFGSGTRLTVV.

The chain combines TRBV27 with TRBJ2-7; weak D call: TRBD1 (6 bases). The germline V gene has CDR1 MNHEY and CDR2 SMNVEV (reference sequence). Trimming stripped 0 bases from V and 2 bases from J, with 11 bases between. CDR3 length: 15 amino acids. The CDR3 here is CASSLSTGPTYEQYF. The CDR3 nucleotides read TGTGCCAGCAGTTTATCGACAGGTCCTACCTACGAGCAGTACTTC.

The V gene is TRBV11-2, the J gene TRBJ1-1; 11 nucleotides agree with TRBD1. The CDR3 is 14 residues long. Trimming took 6 bases from V and 10 from J; bases not matched to a gene: 10. Germline CDR1 SGHAT, CDR2 FQNNGV. CDR3 DNA sequence: TGTGCCAGCAGTCCGTGGACAGGGGGCGAGGGAGCTTTCTTT. It is translated as CASSPWTGGEGAFF. Using reference TRBV11-2 and TRBJ1-1 for the parts outside the CDR3, the full variable domain is EAGVAQSPRYKIIEKRQSVAFWCNPISGHATLYWYQQILGQGPKLLIQFQNNGVVDDSQLPKDRFSAERLKGVDSTLKIQPAKLEDSAVYLCASSPWTGGEGAFFGQGTRLTVV.

The gene calls are TRBV11-2 and TRBJ1-1; maybe TRBD1 (5 bases). This CDR3 spans 16 amino acids. Germline CDR1 and CDR2: SGHAT and FQNNGV. Trimming left V 4 bases short and J 5 bases short, with 20 bases between. The CDR3 sequence: CASSSPGGAGRTEAFF. The CDR3 coding sequence is TGTGCCAGCAGCTCCCCTGGTGGGGCCGGTCGGACTGAAGCTTTCTTT. The full variable domain, in which reference TRBV11-2 and TRBJ1-1 provide the parts outside the CDR3, is EAGVAQSPRYKIIEKRQSVAFWCNPISGHATLYWYQQILGQGPKLLIQFQNNGVVDDSQLPKDRFSAERLKGVDSTLKIQPAKLEDSAVYLCASSSPGGAGRTEAFFGQGTRLTVV.

In its sample, this clone was seen once. The V call is TRBV3-1 (or the pseudogene TRBV3-2), the J call TRBJ1-6, with TRBD1 matching over 7 bases. Losses at the gene ends were 0 bases for V and 1 base for J; bases not matched to a gene: 6. This CDR3 region has 18 residues. CDR1 and CDR2 from the germline V gene are LGHDT and YNNKEL (reference sequence). CDR3 in amino acids: CASSQEPTGRSYNSPLHF. CDR3 nucleotides: TGTGCCAGCAGCCAAGAACCGACAGGGAGGTCCTATAATTCACCCCTCCACTTT.

This chain links TRBV3-1 (or the pseudogene TRBV3-2) with TRBJ1-4, with a possible D match to TRBD1 (6 bases). The CDR3 covers 16 residues. V was trimmed by 5 bases and J by 0 bases, leaving 13 bases between them. The germline V gene has CDR1 LGHDT and CDR2 YNNKEL (reference sequence). CDR3 in amino acids: CASSKRRTATNEKLFF. For the CDR3, the DNA is TGTGCCAGCAGCAAAAGACGGACAGCAACTAATGAAAAACTGTTTTTT.

The chain couples TRBV24-1 to TRBJ1-4, with D uncertain. This CDR3 has 13 amino acids. The V gene's germline CDR1 is KGHDR and CDR2 SFDVKD. V dropped 4 bases and J dropped 17 bases, with 19 bases sitting between them. This CDR3 reads CATSDPVTRQTFF. CDR3 coding DNA: TGTGCCACCAGTGACCCGGTGACTCGTCAAACTTTTTTT.

Only one count was recorded for this clone. This chain uses TRBV19 with TRBJ1-5; D perhaps matches TRBD1 (5 bases). The CDR3 has 14 residues. Germline V gives CDR1 LNHDA, CDR2 SQIVND (reference sequence). The V end was cut by 7 bases, the J end by 7 bases, with 17 bases between. The CDR3 spells CASTNGGGGQPQHF. Written as DNA, the CDR3 is TGTGCCAGTACTAATGGGGGGGGAGGGCAGCCCCAGCATTTT.

V gene TRBV5-5 combines with J gene TRBJ2-7, with TRBD1 matching 8 bases. The CDR3 has 17 residues. V shed 3 bases and J 0 bases; nucleotides not matched to a gene: 11. Germline CDR1 SGHKS, CDR2 YYEKEE (reference sequence). Here the CDR3 reads CASSSLIKGQASYEQYF. CDR3 nucleotides: TGTGCCAGCAGCTCTCTCATCAAGGGACAGGCCTCCTACGAGCAGTACTTC.

This clone was detected ten times or more. The CDR3 spells CASSELAGSYNEQFF. The DNA of the CDR3 is TGTGCCAGCAGTGAACTAGCGGGCTCCTACAATGAGCAGTTCTTC. The chain carries TRBV6-1 and TRBJ2-1, with TRBD2 identical over 8 bases. Germline assignment: CDR1 MNHNS and CDR2 SASEGT. The ends lost 2 bases at V and 0 bases at J; junction bases unmatched: 0. The CDR3 consists of 15 residues.

The chain links TRBV3-1 (or the pseudogene TRBV3-2) to TRBJ2-5; TRBD2 matches at 7 bases. This CDR3 contains 14 residues. The V segment lost 11 bases and the J segment 3 bases; nucleotides outside the gene matches: 12. Looked up from germline, CDR1 is LGHDT and CDR2 is YNNKEL (reference sequence). The CDR3 region has the DNA TGTGCCGCGGAGCGGGGCGCACTGGAAGAGACCCAGTACTTC. It is translated as CAAERGALEETQYF.

This chain joins TRBV7-9 and TRBJ2-5, with D possibly being TRBD1 (5 bases). Germline CDR1 SEHNR, CDR2 FQNEAQ (reference sequence). The V end was cut by 5 bases, the J end by 5 bases, with 15 bases between. The CDR3 contains 14 residues. As DNA, the CDR3 is TGTGCCAGCAGCCCTGTTTGGGGCCGGGAGACCCAGTACTTC. It is translated as CASSPVWGRETQYF.

This chain uses TRBV5-4 with TRBJ2-7; the match to TRBD2 covers 8 bases. This CDR3 is built from 14 residues. Trimming at V came to 3 bases and at J to 5 bases, leaving 7 bases not matched to a gene. The germline V gene has CDR1 SGHNT and CDR2 YYREEE (reference sequence). As DNA, the CDR3 is TGTGCCAGCAGCTCGGTGGGCGGGGGGAACGAGCAGTACTTC. Encoded protein: CASSSVGGGNEQYF. The whole variable domain, filled in from reference TRBV5-4 and TRBJ2-7, reads ETGVTQSPTHLIKTRGQQVTLRCSSQSGHNTVSWYQQALGQGPQFIFQYYREEENGRGNFPPRFSGLQFPNYSSELNVNALELDDSALYLCASSSVGGGNEQYFGPGTRLTVT.

This clone was detected once. The rearrangement links TRBV18 to TRBJ2-7, with TRBD1 identical over 8 bases. The V gene end was trimmed by 3 bases and the J gene end by 4 bases; junction bases not matched to a gene: 5. This CDR3 contains 14 residues. Germline assignment: CDR1 KGHSH and CDR2 LQKENI. DNA for the CDR3: TGTGCCAGCTCACCCGACAGGGGCAAATACGAGCAGTACTTC. Protein: CASSPDRGKYEQYF.

The chain is built from TRBV19 and TRBJ2-2; TRBD2 is a possible D gene (6 bases). CDR3 size: 13 residues. V lost 3 bases to trimming and J lost 7 bases, with 9 bases between them. Germline V gene sequence: CDR1 LNHDA, CDR2 SQIVND (reference sequence). The CDR3 coding sequence is TGTGCCAGTAGTATCGGGGGTTACGGGGAGCTGTTTTTT. Protein sequence: CASSIGGYGELFF.

Ten or more counts support this clone. This chain connects TRBV7-9 to TRBJ2-7; possible D gene TRBD1, 7 bases. Trimming pared 5 bases from V and 4 bases from J, leaving 9 bases between. This CDR3 is built from 12 residues. The germline V gene has CDR1 SEHNR and CDR2 FQNEAQ (reference sequence). CDR3 sequence reads: CASSQGGYEQYF. CDR3 nucleotide sequence: TGTGCCAGCAGCCAGGGGGGTTACGAGCAGTACTTC.

The V gene is TRBV5-6, the J gene TRBJ1-2; TRBD1 aligns across 9 bases. Per germline, CDR1 SGHDT and CDR2 YYEEEE. This CDR3 is built from 14 residues. After removal of 4 bases from V and 5 bases from J, the junction contained 6 bases not matched to a gene. The CDR3 region is CASSPGQGGYGYTF. Here the CDR3 DNA reads TGTGCCAGCAGCCCGGGACAGGGTGGATATGGCTACACCTTC.

The chain links TRBV6-5 to TRBJ2-7, with 9 positions matching TRBD2. Germline CDR1 reads MNHEY; CDR2 reads SVGAGI. After removal of 6 bases from V and 0 bases from J, the junction contained 6 bases not matched to a gene. CDR3 size: 15 residues. CDR3 nucleotides: TGTGCCAGCAGCCGACTAGCGGTGCCCTCCTACGAGCAGTACTTC. Amino acid sequence: CASSRLAVPSYEQYF.

The chain carries TRBV27 and TRBJ2-7, with D possibly TRBD2 on 5 matching bases. Per germline, CDR1 MNHEY and CDR2 SMNVEV (reference sequence). The CDR3 is made up of 13 amino acids. Trimming removed 8 bases at V and 3 bases at J, with 14 bases between. The CDR3 loop is CASGGSTGYEQYF. DNA for the CDR3: TGTGCCAGCGGCGGGTCAACGGGCTACGAGCAGTACTTC.